The source of this T cell receptor (beta chain) is a study of shared clonotypes between healthy human individuals. Study-level points and caveats: Lower generation probabilities were found for non-shared clonotypes than for those shared by all four donors.

Germline V CDR1 and CDR2: ENHRY, SYGVKD. V shed 8 bases and J shed 1 base, with 15 bases lying between them. The length of the CDR3 is 14 residues. In the sorted-subset replicate PCRs, 200 ng DNA, roughly 29,000 T cell genomes, was used. Repertoires were generated with immunoSEQ multiplex PCR, while TCRdb's copy carries only in-frame clones and drops some. The sample includes roughly 1,100,000 clones, around 74% of them seen just once. As for this clone: Antigen specificity is unknown.

The study enrolled healthy HIV-negative adults without recent acute infections or vaccinations as donors. The TCR was taken from a man aged 18 to 35 in good health. The chain combines TRBV10-3 with TRBJ2-7; perhaps TRBD1 as D (5 bases). The sample was memory CD4+ T cells sorted from blood. Indicated subset: CD45RA-negative fraction. CDR3 sequence: CAIDNAGNSYEQYF. The CDR3, as DNA: TGTGCCATCGATAATGCAGGGAATTCCTACGAGCAGTACTTC.